A single sample gave rise to the 32 T cell receptor beta chains below, sequenced in a study of response to subunit inactivated influenza vaccine. TCRdb fed the RT-PCR reads into MiXCR, producing one record per CDR3 protein. The profile shows about 500,000 distinct CDR3 sequences, roughly 13% of them singletons. The specimen was PBMCs from blood, collected 45 days after vaccination. The receptors shown here come from a middle-aged man who received an inactivated influenza vaccine.

This clonotype was detected only a few times. The V and J genes are TRBV30 and TRBJ2-1; D could derive from TRBD1 or TRBD2 (5 bases each). This CDR3 is 13 amino acids long. Germline V CDR1 and CDR2: GTSNPN, SVGIG (reference sequence). Trimming cost V 2 bases and J 9 bases, with 14 bases left between them. In DNA form, the CDR3 reads TGTGCCTGGAGTAGGGACCTTCGAGGTGAGCAGTTCTTC. Encoded protein: CAWSRDLRGEQFF. Full variable domain (missing parts from reference TRBV30 and TRBJ2-1): SQTIHQWPATLVQPVGSPLSLECTVEGTSNPNLYWYRQAAGRGLQLLFYSVGIGQISSEVPQNLSASRPQDRQFILSSKKLLLSDSGFYLCAWSRDLRGEQFFGPGTRLTVL.

This clonotype was counted a few times. The CDR3 coding sequence is TGTGCCAGCAGCGCCTGGACAGGGGGCATCTACGAGCAGTACTTC. It encodes CASSAWTGGIYEQYF. The chain links TRBV5-5 to TRBJ2-7; 11 bases agree with TRBD1. V shed 4 bases, J shed 3 bases, and the junction held 6 bases outside the gene matches. CDR1 and CDR2 (germline): SGHKS, YYEKEE (reference sequence). The CDR3 spans 15 residues.

The chain employs TRBV20-1 and TRBJ2-2; 11 bases align to TRBD2. The CDR3 runs to 15 residues. V gave up 3 bases and J gave up 7 bases; unmatched junction bases: 7. Germline V gene sequence: CDR1 DFQATT, CDR2 SNEGSKA (reference sequence). CDR3: CSASPTSGTSGELFF. CDR3 nucleotides: TGCAGTGCTAGCCCGACTAGCGGGACTAGCGGGGAGCTGTTTTTT.

This clonotype was seen ten or more times. The CDR3 bases are TGCAGCGTAGATGACGGGACTAGCGGGAGGGCTGGGAATGAGCAGTTCTTC. This codes for CSVDDGTSGRAGNEQFF. The chain links TRBV29-1 to TRBJ2-1; 16 bases map to TRBD2. Looked up from germline, CDR1 is SQVTM and CDR2 is ANQGSEA. The trim removed 6 bases at V and 7 bases at J, leaving 12 bases unmatched. The CDR3 has 17 residues.

The genes are TRBV6-2 or TRBV6-3 and TRBJ2-7; D may be TRBD1 (6 bases). Trimming shortened V by 6 bases and J by 6 bases, and 18 bases separated the two germline ends. The CDR3 consists of 14 residues. Germline assignment: CDR1 MNHEY and CDR2 SVGEGT. CDR3 nucleotides: TGTGCCAGCAGAATTACAGGGCCAGCTAGCGAGCAGTACTTC. It yields the protein CASRITGPASEQYF.

A few counts support this clonotype. J is TRBJ2-2 and V is TRBV4-3, with D uncertain. V was cut by 1 base and J by 2 bases, with 5 bases left in between. The CDR3 totals 14 residues. Per germline, CDR1 LGHNA and CDR2 YSLEER. DNA of the CDR3: TGCGCCAGCAGCCAAGTACAAAACACCGGGGAGCTGTTTTTT. Amino acid sequence: CASSQVQNTGELFF.

This clonotype appeared many times. This sequence joins TRBV29-1 and TRBJ2-6; D remains unclear. Germline loops: CDR1 SQVTM, CDR2 ANQGSEA. V gave up 4 bases and J gave up 0 bases, with 7 bases separating them. The CDR3 consists of 14 residues. The CDR3 DNA reads TGCAGCGTTGTAGGCGCCTCTGGGGCCAACGTCCTGACTTTC. It yields the protein CSVVGASGANVLTF.

This chain connects TRBV29-1 to TRBJ1-4; D call uncertain. CDR1 is SQVTM and CDR2 is ANQGSEA in the germline V gene. The length of the CDR3 is 13 residues. With 5 bases removed from V and 8 bases from J, the gap between germline ends came to 15 bases. As DNA, the CDR3 is TGCAGCGTTACCGGACCCGCGGTGGAAAAACTGTTTTTT. It encodes CSVTGPAVEKLFF.

The chain links TRBV5-6 to TRBJ1-6; a possible D gene is TRBD1 (5 bases). The CDR3 totals 14 residues. The germline V and J ends were trimmed by 4 bases and 10 bases, with 15 bases remaining between them. The germline V gene encodes CDR1 SGHDT and CDR2 YYEEEE. CDR3 loop: CASSPGRANSPLHF. CDR3 nucleotides: TGTGCCAGCAGCCCGGGGCGGGCAAACTCACCCCTCCACTTT.

This clonotype has a count of ten or more. The CDR3 region is CASKRGTNTGELFF. The CDR3 nucleotides read TGTGCCAGTAAACGGGGGACGAACACCGGGGAGCTGTTTTTT. The chain uses TRBV7-9 and TRBJ2-2, with D possibly being TRBD2 (6 bases). Deletions cut 9 bases from V and 0 bases from J, with 11 bases between. Germline V gene data show CDR1 as SEHNR and CDR2 as FQNEAQ (reference sequence). The CDR3 runs to 14 residues. The variable domain in full, with the rest retrieved from reference TRBV7-9 and TRBJ2-2, is DTGVSQNPRHKITKRGQNVTFRCDPISEHNRLYWYRQTLGQGPEFLTYFQNEAQLEKSRLLSDRFSAERPKGSFSTLEIQRTEQGDSAMYLCASKRGTNTGELFFGEGSRLTVL.

This clonotype has more than one count but fewer than ten. The V and J genes are TRBV9 and TRBJ2-3; D might be TRBD1 (5 bases). The germline V gene encodes CDR1 SGDLS and CDR2 YYNGEE. With 4 bases removed from V and 3 bases from J, the gap between germline ends came to 12 bases. The length of the CDR3 is 14 residues. As DNA, the CDR3 is TGTGCCAGCAGCCAGATGGCAGGGACAGATACGCAGTATTTT. Translated, it gives CASSQMAGTDTQYF.

At least ten counts were recorded for this clonotype. The chain carries TRBV6-1 and TRBJ2-7; D possibly corresponds to TRBD2 (5 bases). This CDR3 is 14 amino acids long. Looked up from germline, CDR1 is MNHNS and CDR2 is SASEGT. Trimming removed 6 bases from V and 1 base from J, with 13 bases in between. In nucleotides, the CDR3 is TGTGCCAGCAGCTTGGACTTGGCTTCCTACGAGCAGTACTTC. It yields the protein CASSLDLASYEQYF.

This clonotype was observed many times. The gene calls are TRBV27 and TRBJ1-2; D might be TRBD1 (5 bases). V shed 2 bases and J shed 5 bases, with 6 bases lying between them. This CDR3 comprises 12 residues. Looked up from germline, CDR1 is MNHEY and CDR2 is SMNVEV (reference sequence). The CDR3, as DNA: TGTGCCAGCAGTTTAAAGGGGTATGGCTACACCTTC. Its translation: CASSLKGYGYTF.

V usage is TRBV24-1 and J usage is TRBJ2-3, with 8 bases lining up with TRBD2. Looked up from germline, CDR1 is KGHDR and CDR2 is SFDVKD. The length of the CDR3 is 16 residues. Trimming took 4 bases from V and 2 from J; bases not matched to a gene: 7. The CDR3 is CATSDLTSGYTDTQYF. In DNA form, the CDR3 reads TGTGCCACCAGTGACCTTACTAGCGGTTACACAGATACGCAGTATTTT.

This chain connects TRBV20-1 to TRBJ1-2; D ambiguous. Between the trimmed V and J ends, which lost 7 bases and 1 base, there was a span of 7 bases. This CDR3 spans 11 amino acids. CDR1 is DFQATT, CDR2 SNEGSKA, per germline (reference sequence). The CDR3 region has the DNA TGCAGTGAAAAGAATAACTATGGCTACACCTTC. This translates into CSEKNNYGYTF.

The J gene is TRBJ2-2, the V gene TRBV7-9; the D gene is possibly TRBD1 (5 bases). This CDR3 is 13 amino acids long. Germline values: CDR1 SEHNR, CDR2 FQNEAQ (reference sequence). The V gene lost 4 bases and the J gene lost 5 bases, with 8 bases spanning the gap. The CDR3 is CASSWGVTGELFF. CDR3 nucleotide sequence: TGTGCCAGCAGCTGGGGCGTAACCGGGGAGCTGTTTTTT. The full variable domain, completed using reference TRBV7-9 and TRBJ2-2, is DTGVSQNPRHKITKRGQNVTFRCDPISEHNRLYWYRQTLGQGPEFLTYFQNEAQLEKSRLLSDRFSAERPKGSFSTLEIQRTEQGDSAMYLCASSWGVTGELFFGEGSRLTVL.

This clonotype appeared once. V usage is TRBV11-3 and J usage is TRBJ2-1; D tentatively reads TRBD1 or TRBD2 (5 bases each). Trimming left V 5 bases short and J 6 bases short, with 17 bases between. CDR3 length: 15 amino acids. Germline values: CDR1 SGHNT, CDR2 YENEEA. The CDR3 reads CASSAGTPDFNEQFF. DNA for the CDR3: TGTGCCAGCAGCGCCGGGACCCCAGATTTCAATGAGCAGTTCTTC.

This rearrangement joins TRBV11-2 to TRBJ2-3, with 12 bases aligning to TRBD2. From germline, CDR1 is SGHAT and CDR2 FQNNGV. J lost 2 bases, V lost 5 bases, and 11 bases had no gene match. The CDR3 contains 18 residues. The CDR3, as DNA: TGTGCCAGCAGCCTTACTAAGACTAGCGGGAGCCCCACAGATACGCAGTATTTT. This encodes CASSLTKTSGSPTDTQYF.

This clonotype came up many times. The V gene is TRBV5-5, the J gene TRBJ2-2; no clear D. The CDR3 covers 14 residues. The V gene lost 0 bases and the J gene lost 2 bases, with 5 bases spanning the gap. Per the germline V gene, CDR1 is SGHKS and CDR2 is YYEKEE (reference sequence). This chain's CDR3 is CASSLAVNTGELFF. The CDR3 DNA reads TGTGCCAGCAGCTTGGCCGTTAACACCGGGGAGCTGTTTTTT.

J is TRBJ2-2 and V is TRBV6-9; no clear D. This CDR3 region has 15 residues. V was clipped by 3 bases and J by 0 bases, with 8 bases between them. Germline lookup yields CDR1 MNHGY and CDR2 SVAAGI. The CDR3 region is CASSYVGANTGELFF. CDR3 sequence (DNA): TGTGCCAGCAGTTACGTGGGCGCGAACACCGGGGAGCTGTTTTTT.

This clonotype was counted a few times. This chain links TRBV7-2 with TRBJ2-4; D not certain. The CDR3 covers 14 residues. Deletions cut 5 bases from V and 2 bases from J, with 10 bases between. Germline CDR1 reads SGHTA; CDR2 reads FQGNSA. Written as DNA, the CDR3 is TGTGCCAGCAGCGCAGGCAGTTCCAAAAACATTCAGTACTTC. This codes for CASSAGSSKNIQYF.

This clonotype was counted between two and nine times. This sequence joins TRBV11-1 and TRBJ2-5, with 9 bases identical to TRBD1. Germline CDR1 is SGHAT and CDR2 is FQDESV (reference sequence). V shed 3 bases, J shed 4 bases, and the junction held 6 bases outside the gene matches. The CDR3 spans 15 residues. CDR3 region: CASSFTGGTLETQYF. Written as DNA, the CDR3 is TGTGCCAGCAGCTTTACAGGGGGCACATTAGAGACCCAGTACTTC.

The chain uses TRBV7-8 and TRBJ2-7; the D gene could be TRBD1 or TRBD2 (5 bases each). The CDR3 runs to 15 residues. Looked up from germline, CDR1 is SGHVS and CDR2 is FQNEAQ. Trimming took 5 bases from V and 4 from J, leaving 18 bases between them. This CDR3 is CASSPRGGWGYEQYF. As DNA, the CDR3 is TGTGCCAGCAGCCCCCGGGGCGGGTGGGGTTACGAGCAGTACTTC.

This clonotype was detected a few times. The CDR3, as DNA: TGTGCCAGCAGCTTAGTCAGGGCGCAAGATACGCAGTATTTT. This gives the protein CASSLVRAQDTQYF. V and J are TRBV7-2 and TRBJ2-3, with D perhaps TRBD1 (5 bases). The CDR3 runs 14 residues. CDR1 is SGHTA and CDR2 is FQGNSA in the germline V gene. V lost 1 base to trimming and J lost 5 bases, with 10 bases between them.

A few counts support this clonotype. V and J are TRBV20-1 and TRBJ2-3, with D perhaps matching TRBD1 (6 bases). The CDR3 has 14 amino acids. Germline CDR1 reads DFQATT; CDR2 reads SNEGSKA (reference sequence). Trimming shortened V by 5 bases and J by 4 bases, and 16 bases separated the two germline ends. The CDR3 region is CSAQQGVRADTQYF. The CDR3 DNA reads as TGCAGTGCTCAACAGGGTGTAAGGGCAGATACGCAGTATTTT.

This chain connects TRBV7-9 to TRBJ1-1; D ambiguous. The CDR3 is 13 residues long. V lost 0 bases and J 10 bases, leaving 12 bases between the germline ends. The germline gives CDR1 SEHNR, CDR2 FQNEAQ (reference sequence). The CDR3 DNA is TGTGCCAGCAGCTTAGCAGCCGATTCAGGAGCTTTCTTT. It codes for CASSLAADSGAFF.

The V and J genes are TRBV10-3 and TRBJ1-5; D possibly corresponds to TRBD1 (5 bases). The CDR3 has 14 residues. CDR1 and CDR2 from the germline V gene are ENHRY and SYGVKD. The ends were cut back, 5 bases at V and 2 bases at J, with 10 bases in the middle. The CDR3 DNA follows: TGTGCCATCAGTCAGGGAGTAGGCAATCAGCCCCAGCATTTT. This codes for CAISQGVGNQPQHF.

This clonotype was detected many times. The chain couples TRBV29-1 to TRBJ2-5, with D unclear. The CDR3 spans 13 residues. Trimming left V 1 base short and J 5 bases short, with 11 bases between. Looked up from germline, CDR1 is SQVTM and CDR2 is ANQGSEA. CDR3 in amino acids: CSVEGGVMETQYF. For the CDR3, the DNA is TGCAGCGTTGAAGGGGGTGTGATGGAGACCCAGTACTTC.

The chain couples TRBV20-1 to TRBJ2-1, with 9 bases that match TRBD2. J was trimmed by 1 base and V by 8 bases; bases with no gene match: 12. The CDR3 has 16 amino acids. Germline CDR1 DFQATT, CDR2 SNEGSKA (reference sequence). CDR3 nucleotides: TGCAGTTCATTGACGCTAGCGGGAAGATCCTACAATGAGCAGTTCTTC. It is translated as CSSLTLAGRSYNEQFF.

This clonotype occurred a few times. The rearrangement links TRBV6-1 to TRBJ2-7; TRBD2 matches 7 bases. With 10 bases clipped from V and 0 bases from J, the junction kept 6 bases outside the gene matches. CDR1 and CDR2 from the germline V gene are MNHNS and SASEGT. CDR3 length: 13 amino acids. The chain's CDR3 is CATRRDYSYEQYF. The CDR3 bases are TGTGCCACCCGCCGGGACTACTCCTACGAGCAGTACTTC.

This chain connects TRBV6-1 to TRBJ2-7; TRBD2 agrees at 7 bases. V dropped 6 bases and J dropped 7; count of bases not matched to a gene: 15. Germline V gives CDR1 MNHNS, CDR2 SASEGT. This CDR3 contains 15 residues. The CDR3 here is CASSLGLDLVGEQYF. Here the CDR3 DNA reads TGTGCCAGCAGCCTCGGACTAGATCTAGTCGGGGAGCAGTACTTC.

This clonotype was observed a few times. The V and J genes are TRBV25-1 and TRBJ2-3, with 10 nucleotides matching TRBD2. CDR3 length equals 16 residues. Germline CDR1 and CDR2: MGHDK and SYGVNS. The junction had 10 bases not matched to a gene; V was cut back by 3 bases and J by 7 bases. DNA of the CDR3: TGTGCCAGCAGTGACCTTGCTAGCGGGAGTCTCTATACGCAGTATTTT. It yields the protein CASSDLASGSLYTQYF.